This T cell receptor (beta chain) was identified during a study of patients and donors after allogeneic stem cell transplantation. Germline V lookup: CDR1 SGHAT, CDR2 FQNNGV. The CDR3 runs to 17 residues. V lost 5 bases, J lost 5 bases, and 8 bases stayed unmatched. In this sample, this clonotype turned up a few times. From the RT-PCR reads, TCRdb called clonotypes with MiXCR, one entry per CDR3 protein. The sample has about a million distinct CDR3 sequences; roughly 18% are singletons. The chain couples TRBV11-2 to TRBJ2-3, with 15 bases fitting TRBD2. Input material: blood, either unsorted or a sorted T cell fraction (not recorded which). The TCR comes from a human donor who was either an allogeneic HSCT recipient or a stem cell or donor lymphocyte infusion donor (not recorded which). It is not recorded whose cells these are; they may come from a transplant donor. Here the CDR3 reads CASSPRTSGRVGDTQYF. CDR3 in DNA: TGTGCCAGCAGCCCCCGGACTAGCGGGAGGGTAGGAGATACGCAGTATTTT.